This record looks at one TCR beta chain sequence and its context. Its specificity is unknown. Sequenced by immunoSEQ multiplex PCR; TCRdb stores in-frame clones only, minus some. The sample carries some 60,000 clones, about three quarters recorded once. CDR1 is LGHDT, CDR2 YNNKEL, per germline (reference sequence). Trimming left V 5 bases short and J 1 base short, with 18 bases between. The CDR3 runs 16 residues. This sample was included in a study of T cell responses to AZD1222 COVID-19 vaccine. Regarding the study as a whole: Baseline serology detected seropositivity in only six or seven AZD1222 recipients. Nearly half of spike-specific TCRs reportedly go after variant regions that carry no mutations.

Specimen: peripheral blood, collected 28 days after the second AZD1222 dose. This chain joins TRBV3-1 (or the pseudogene TRBV3-2) and TRBJ2-7; TRBD1 or TRBD2 may be the D gene (6 bases each). This receptor was obtained from an adult who received the AZD1222 COVID-19 vaccine. The CDR3, as DNA: TGTGCCAGCAGCTCCTCCTATGGGGGGCCTTCCTACGAGCAGTACTTC. Its protein is CASSSSYGGPSYEQYF.